This T cell receptor (beta chain) was recovered during a study of blood T cell repertoires in COVID-19. Looking at the study overall: Material from acute and convalescent COVID-19 was sourced from the United States, Italy and Spain. T cells, B-cell-depleted T cells, or PBMCs provided the cDNA or gDNA that served as material.

Trimming took 6 bases from V and 7 from J; bases not matched to a gene: 5. The CDR3 is 13 amino acids. CDR1 and CDR2 from the germline V gene are SGHAT and FQNNGV. In the original processing: Quantification of nucleated cells was approximated via reference gene primer amplification. TCRdb's table, derived via immunoSEQ multiplex PCR, lists solely in-frame clones and lacks some. The V and J calls and clone size come from that table; D and trimming were worked out from the DNA. Of tens of thousands of clones in the sample, about nine tenths are singletons; the top ten hold approximately 3.3%. The receptor was derived from a human donor in a cohort sampled during active COVID-19. The chain is built from TRBV11-2 and TRBJ1-5, with 8 bases aligning to TRBD1. Sequenced sample: peripheral blood. CDR3 residues: CASSQGAGQPQHF. DNA of the CDR3: TGTGCCAGCAGTCAGGGGGCAGGACAGCCCCAGCATTTT.